A single sample is the source of the 29 T cell receptor beta chains below, sequenced in a study of radiotherapy plus CTLA-4 blockade in lung cancer. TCRdb's copy holds only in-frame clones and misses some; the assay was immunoSEQ multiplex PCR. The sample includes 84,000 or so clones, about four fifths of them seen just once. The sequences come from peripheral blood, collected from a patient treated with radiotherapy plus ipilimumab. The receptors here all came from a human donor with non-small cell lung cancer that progressed on radiotherapy plus ipilimumab.

The chain combines TRBV2 with TRBJ2-2; D not certain. Germline loops: CDR1 SNHLY, CDR2 FYNNEI. CDR3 length: 16 amino acids. Trimming took 7 bases from V and 4 from J, leaving 19 bases between them. The CDR3 protein is CASKSQGIGGTGELFF. The CDR3, as DNA: TGTGCCAGCAAGTCCCAAGGGATAGGCGGCACCGGGGAGCTGTTTTTT. Complete variable domain (other parts from reference TRBV2 and TRBJ2-2): EPEVTQTPSHQVTQMGQEVILRCVPISNHLYFYWYRQILGQKVEFLVSFYNNEISEKSEIFDDQFSVERPDGSNFTLKIRSTKLEDSAMYFCASKSQGIGGTGELFFGEGSRLTVL.

This chain uses TRBV30 with TRBJ1-2, with TRBD1 matching 7 bases. Germline-derived CDR1 and CDR2 are GTSNPN and SVGIG (reference sequence). The V segment lost 3 bases and the J segment 8 bases; nucleotides outside the gene matches: 12. The CDR3 loop spans 14 amino acids. In nucleotides, the CDR3 is TGTGCCTGGAGCTGGACAGGCCCGCGTGAGGGCTACACCTTC. Translating gives CAWSWTGPREGYTF.

This clone occurred once. The chain links TRBV9 to TRBJ2-3, with 7 bases that match TRBD2. The trim removed 1 base at V and 3 bases at J, leaving 2 bases unmatched. Germline CDR1 SGDLS, CDR2 YYNGEE. This CDR3 is built from 14 residues. The CDR3 nucleotides read TGTGCCAGCAGCGTATGGGAGGGGACAGATACGCAGTATTTT. This encodes CASSVWEGTDTQYF.

This chain connects TRBV6-7 to TRBJ1-1, with TRBD1 identical over 10 bases. TRBV6-7 is an ORF; its function is uncertain. The CDR3 has 15 residues. With V trimmed by 2 bases and J by 6 bases, 6 bases remained unmatched. CDR3 coding DNA: TGTGCCAGCAGTTACAGGGGGACAGGGGAGCCTGAAGCTTTCTTT. It specifies CASSYRGTGEPEAFF.

The rearrangement uses TRBV5-1 and TRBJ2-1; D gene unclear. Germline loops: CDR1 SGHRS, CDR2 YFSETQ. Deletions cut 1 base from V and 0 bases from J, with 8 bases between. This CDR3 comprises 15 residues. The chain's CDR3 is CASSLTASSYNEQFF. The CDR3 nucleotides are TGCGCCAGCAGCTTGACCGCGAGCTCCTACAATGAGCAGTTCTTC.

The V gene is TRBV25-1, the J gene TRBJ2-5; the D is unclear. The CDR3 runs 11 residues. Between the trimmed V and J ends, which lost 4 bases and 4 bases, there was a span of 4 bases. Germline assignment: CDR1 MGHDK and CDR2 SYGVNS. CDR3 protein: CASSARETQYF. In DNA, the CDR3 is TGTGCCAGCAGTGCTAGAGAGACCCAGTACTTC.

The genes are TRBV19 and TRBJ2-2, with D hard to call. This CDR3 has 13 residues. Germline V CDR1 and CDR2: LNHDA, SQIVND (reference sequence). Deletions cut 3 bases from V and 1 base from J, with 3 bases between. The CDR3 sequence is CASSILNTGELFF. CDR3 nucleotides: TGTGCCAGTAGTATTCTGAACACCGGGGAGCTGTTTTTT.

The rearrangement joins TRBV9 to TRBJ1-3; tentative D call: TRBD1 (5 bases). Trimming removed 0 bases from V and 4 bases from J, with 8 bases in between. Germline assignment: CDR1 SGDLS and CDR2 YYNGEE. CDR3 size: 14 residues. The CDR3 DNA reads TGTGCCAGCAGCGTAGGAGGGGTCGGAAACACCATATATTTT. It translates to CASSVGGVGNTIYF.

This chain uses TRBV25-1 with TRBJ2-1; 11 nucleotides align to TRBD2. Germline loops: CDR1 MGHDK, CDR2 SYGVNS. This CDR3 comprises 15 residues. J was trimmed by 8 bases and V by 3 bases; bases with no gene match: 6. The CDR3 DNA sequence: TGTGCCAGCAGTGATACTAGCGGGAGATCCGATGAGCAGTTCTTC. Translation gives CASSDTSGRSDEQFF. The full variable domain, in which reference TRBV25-1 and TRBJ2-1 provide the parts outside the CDR3, is EADIYQTPRYLVIGTGKKITLECSQTMGHDKMYWYQQDPGMELHLIHYSYGVNSTEKGDLSSESTVSRIRTEHFPLTLESARPSHTSQYLCASSDTSGRSDEQFFGPGTRLTVL.

CDR3 region: CASSLGDGRGSYEQYF. The CDR3, as DNA: TGTGCCAGCAGCTTAGGAGACGGGAGAGGATCCTACGAGCAGTACTTC. The V gene is TRBV11-2, the J gene TRBJ2-7; tentative D call: TRBD2 (6 bases). Trimming pared 1 base from V and 1 base from J, leaving 14 bases between. CDR3 length: 16 residues. The germline gives CDR1 SGHAT, CDR2 FQNNGV.

The V gene is TRBV5-1, the J gene TRBJ2-5; TRBD2 aligns across 8 bases. The CDR3 has 16 amino acids. In germline, CDR1 is SGHRS, CDR2 YFSETQ. Trimming took 1 base from V and 5 from J; bases not matched to a gene: 10. CDR3 in amino acids: CASSLKGGTSGETQYF. The CDR3 nucleotides are TGCGCCAGCAGCTTGAAGGGCGGGACTAGTGGGGAGACCCAGTACTTC. The full variable domain, in which reference TRBV5-1 and TRBJ2-5 provide the parts outside the CDR3, is KAGVTQTPRYLIKTRGQQVTLSCSPISGHRSVSWYQQTPGQGLQFLFEYFSETQRNKGNFPGRFSGRQFSNSRSEMNVSTLELGDSALYLCASSLKGGTSGETQYFGPGTRLLVL.

This clone was seen a few times. The rearrangement uses TRBV4-3 and TRBJ2-3; 9 bases fit TRBD1. This CDR3 contains 16 residues. With 0 bases clipped from V and 1 base from J, the junction kept 2 bases outside the gene matches. CDR1 and CDR2 from the germline V gene are LGHNA and YSLEER. The CDR3 DNA reads as TGCGCCAGCAGCCAAGAGAGGACAGGGGGCACAGATACGCAGTATTTT. It translates to CASSQERTGGTDTQYF.

This clone was picked up a small number of times. CDR3 region: CASSAVGVNTEAFF. The CDR3 DNA follows: TGTGCCAGCAGTGCCGTTGGGGTGAACACTGAAGCTTTCTTT. The chain couples TRBV28 to TRBJ1-1; D unclear. This CDR3 is 14 amino acids long. With 5 bases removed from V and 0 bases from J, the gap between germline ends came to 10 bases. Germline CDR1 MDHEN, CDR2 SYDVKM.

The V and J genes are TRBV25-1 and TRBJ1-4; D unresolved. Germline CDR1 is MGHDK and CDR2 is SYGVNS. The ends were cut back, 4 bases at V and 8 bases at J, with 8 bases in the middle. CDR3 length: 12 amino acids. The CDR3 is CASSVRGEKLFF. In DNA form, the CDR3 reads TGTGCCAGCAGTGTACGAGGAGAAAAACTGTTTTTT. Combining the CDR3 with reference TRBV25-1 and TRBJ1-4 gives the whole variable domain EADIYQTPRYLVIGTGKKITLECSQTMGHDKMYWYQQDPGMELHLIHYSYGVNSTEKGDLSSESTVSRIRTEHFPLTLESARPSHTSQYLCASSVRGEKLFFGSGTQLSVL.

The chain links TRBV4-1 to TRBJ1-1; 8 bases line up with TRBD1. Germline V gives CDR1 MGHRA, CDR2 YSYEKL. J was trimmed by 5 bases and V by 1 base; bases with no gene match: 9. The CDR3 is made up of 16 amino acids. Here the CDR3 DNA reads TGCGCCAGCAGCCAAGTGGGGCAGGGGGCGGAAACTGAAGCTTTCTTT. It specifies CASSQVGQGAETEAFF.

The chain employs TRBV5-1 and TRBJ2-7; 10 bases agree with TRBD2. The CDR3 loop spans 15 amino acids. CDR1 and CDR2 (germline): SGHRS, YFSETQ. The trim removed 0 bases at V and 3 bases at J, leaving 3 bases unmatched. The CDR3 here is CASSLAGLASYEQYF. DNA for the CDR3: TGCGCCAGCAGCTTGGCGGGACTAGCGAGCTACGAGCAGTACTTC.

The DNA for the CDR3 is TGTGCTATCGCGAGGGGGACCCCGGAGACCCAGTACTTC. This gives the protein CAIARGTPETQYF. This chain links TRBV7-2 with TRBJ2-5; perhaps TRBD1 as D (6 bases). This CDR3 spans 13 amino acids. Germline CDR1 and CDR2: SGHTA and FQGNSA.

This rearrangement joins TRBV7-2 to TRBJ1-1, with D perhaps TRBD1 (5 bases). CDR1 is SGHTA, CDR2 FQGNSA, per germline. The CDR3 sequence is 14 residues long. V was shortened by 5 bases and J by 3 bases, with 13 bases between the two germline ends. The CDR3 DNA is TGTGCCAGCAGCGCCAGGGAGGGCCACACTGAAGCTTTCTTT. Its translation: CASSAREGHTEAFF.

The V gene is TRBV25-1, the J gene TRBJ1-5; unclear D gene. Germline assignment: CDR1 MGHDK and CDR2 SYGVNS. The CDR3 loop spans 15 amino acids. Trimming pared 5 bases from V and 1 base from J, leaving 12 bases between. This chain's CDR3 is CASSPGLESNQPQHF. The CDR3, as DNA: TGTGCCAGCAGTCCGGGGTTAGAGAGCAATCAGCCCCAGCATTTT.

The chain carries TRBV11-2 and TRBJ2-3; 10 nucleotides line up with TRBD2. Germline trimming cut 5 bases from V and 8 bases from J; bases unmatched to any gene: 10. Per germline, CDR1 SGHAT and CDR2 FQNNGV. The CDR3 covers 15 residues. DNA of the CDR3: TGTGCCAGCAGCCACCCTAGCGGGGGTTCGGCTACGCAGTATTTT. Its protein product is CASSHPSGGSATQYF. Full variable domain (missing parts from reference TRBV11-2 and TRBJ2-3): EAGVAQSPRYKIIEKRQSVAFWCNPISGHATLYWYQQILGQGPKLLIQFQNNGVVDDSQLPKDRFSAERLKGVDSTLKIQPAKLEDSAVYLCASSHPSGGSATQYFGPGTRLTVL.

The V gene is TRBV7-6, the J gene TRBJ2-3, with D hard to call. Looked up from germline, CDR1 is SGHVS and CDR2 is FNYEAQ. V lost 1 base to trimming and J lost 1 base, with 9 bases between them. This CDR3 has 15 residues. The CDR3 DNA follows: TGTGCCAGCAGCTTAGAGGGCTACCGCACAGATACGCAGTATTTT. Translated: CASSLEGYRTDTQYF.

The chain is built from TRBV9 and TRBJ1-4, with a tentative D call TRBD1 (6 bases). This CDR3 region has 16 residues. Trimming removed 4 bases at V and 6 bases at J, with 19 bases between. CDR1 and CDR2 from the germline V gene are SGDLS and YYNGEE. The chain's CDR3 is CASSPGVGGFDEKLFF. CDR3 coding DNA: TGTGCCAGCAGCCCCGGGGTAGGGGGTTTCGATGAAAAACTGTTTTTT.

Only a few counts were recorded for this clone. The chain recombines TRBV28 with TRBJ1-2, with D unresolved. The CDR3 is 14 residues long. Germline assignment: CDR1 MDHEN and CDR2 SYDVKM. V was cut by 5 bases and J by 2 bases, with 12 bases left in between. DNA of the CDR3: TGTGCCAGCAGTCCACAGCCACCGAACTATGGCTACACCTTC. Translated: CASSPQPPNYGYTF.

V and J are TRBV7-3 and TRBJ2-3; tentatively, D is TRBD1 or TRBD2 (6 bases each). This CDR3 is built from 15 residues. Germline V lookup: CDR1 SGHTA, CDR2 FQGTGA. Trimming stripped 5 bases from V and 2 bases from J, with 14 bases between. Written as DNA, the CDR3 is TGTGCCAGCAGCCAAGGGGGACTTAACACAGATACGCAGTATTTT. Amino acid sequence: CASSQGGLNTDTQYF. The full variable domain, its missing parts supplied by reference TRBV7-3 and TRBJ2-3, is GAGVSQTPSNKVTEKGKYVELRCDPISGHTALYWYRQSLGQGPEFLIYFQGTGAADDSGLPNDRFFAVRPEGSVSTLKIQRTERGDSAVYLCASSQGGLNTDTQYFGPGTRLTVL.

The chain employs TRBV7-9 and TRBJ2-7, with 11 bases lining up with TRBD2. This CDR3 spans 14 amino acids. Germline lookup yields CDR1 SEHNR and CDR2 FQNEAQ (reference sequence). V lost 4 bases and J lost 6; bases outside the gene matches: 5. CDR3 nucleotides: TGTGCCAGCAGCTCTCTAGCGGGAGGAATCGAGCAGTACTTC. Translated, it gives CASSSLAGGIEQYF.

The chain joins TRBV7-3 to TRBJ2-3; TRBD2 aligns across 12 bases. The CDR3 consists of 16 residues. V shed 5 bases, J shed 1 base, and the junction held 4 bases outside the gene matches. The germline V gene has CDR1 SGHTA and CDR2 FQGTGA. Here the CDR3 reads CASSAWTSGGTDTQYF. CDR3 sequence (DNA): TGTGCCAGCAGCGCGTGGACTAGCGGGGGCACAGATACGCAGTATTTT.

The chain carries TRBV19 and TRBJ2-4; D is perhaps TRBD2 (6 bases). Germline V gene sequence: CDR1 LNHDA, CDR2 SQIVND (reference sequence). CDR3 length: 17 amino acids. The V end lost 1 base, the J end lost 1 base, and 14 bases lay between the germline ends. The CDR3, as DNA: TGTGCCAGTAGTATAGTCCCGGGAGCGATGGCCAAAAACATTCAGTACTTC. This sequence encodes CASSIVPGAMAKNIQYF.

The chain's CDR3 is CASSLTGANEQFF. In DNA, the CDR3 is TGTGCCAGCAGTCTTACTGGGGCCAATGAGCAGTTCTTC. This sequence joins TRBV27 and TRBJ2-1, with D perhaps matching TRBD1 (5 bases). There are 13 residues in the CDR3. V was clipped by 5 bases and J by 6 bases, with 11 bases between them. Per the germline V gene, CDR1 is MNHEY and CDR2 is SMNVEV (reference sequence).

This clone has just one count. J is TRBJ2-7 and V is TRBV19, with 8 nucleotides matching TRBD1. Germline lookup yields CDR1 LNHDA and CDR2 SQIVND (reference sequence). J lost 5 bases, V lost 6 bases, and 9 bases had no gene match. This CDR3 comprises 14 residues. CDR3 DNA sequence: TGTGCCAGTAGCTTCGGGACAGGAGGCCACGAGCAGTACTTC. Its protein product is CASSFGTGGHEQYF. The variable domain in full, with the rest retrieved from reference TRBV19 and TRBJ2-7, is DGGITQSPKYLFRKEGQNVTLSCEQNLNHDAMYWYRQDPGQGLRLIYYSQIVNDFQKGDIAEGYSVSREKKESFPLTVTSAQKNPTAFYLCASSFGTGGHEQYFGPGTRLTVT.